These 25 T cell receptor beta chains share one sample of origin, sequenced in a study of cytomegalovirus exposure and HLA in healthy donors. It was with 60 Vbeta and 13 Jbeta primers that the PCR ran. Assay used: immunoSEQ multiplex PCR; TCRdb lists only in-frame clones, some missing. The table includes 79,000 or so clones, 73% detected once. The specimen was PBMCs. The receptors derive from a woman in her forties in good health and CMV-seropositive.

The chain recombines TRBV7-2 with TRBJ2-1; 10 positions agree with TRBD1. J gave up 7 bases and V 1 base, and 4 bases lay outside the gene matches. Germline values: CDR1 SGHTA, CDR2 FQGNSA. The CDR3 extends over 15 amino acids. CDR3: CASSLGQGALNEQFF. The CDR3 bases are TGTGCCAGCAGCTTAGGACAGGGGGCCCTGAATGAGCAGTTCTTC.

This chain links TRBV29-1 with TRBJ1-5, with D unresolved. This CDR3 is 10 amino acids long. V lost 4 bases and J 6 bases, leaving 4 bases between the germline ends. Germline-derived CDR1 and CDR2 are SQVTM and ANQGSEA. CDR3 bases: TGCAGCGTTGCGAGTCAGCCCCAGCATTTT. It specifies CSVASQPQHF.

The rearrangement joins TRBV10-3 to TRBJ1-1; D remains ambiguous. V was shortened by 2 bases and J by 4 bases, with 8 bases between the two germline ends. The CDR3 length is 13 residues. Germline CDR1 ENHRY, CDR2 SYGVKD. The DNA for the CDR3 is TGTGCCATCAGTGAGCTCACGGGCACTGAAGCTTTCTTT. Its translation: CAISELTGTEAFF.

This clone appeared a few times. The V gene is TRBV7-2, the J gene TRBJ2-7; 14 bases agree with TRBD2. The CDR3 is 16 residues long. Germline V CDR1 and CDR2: SGHTA, FQGNSA. The ends lost 3 bases at V and 7 bases at J; junction bases unmatched: 8. As DNA, the CDR3 is TGTGCCAGCAGCTTGACTAGCGGGGGGGCCTCGGGAGAGCAGTACTTC. Protein product: CASSLTSGGASGEQYF.

The chain links TRBV19 to TRBJ1-1, with 8 bases identical to TRBD1. This CDR3 has 13 residues. Germline loops: CDR1 LNHDA, CDR2 SQIVND (reference sequence). The ends lost 7 bases at V and 4 bases at J; junction bases unmatched: 5. The CDR3 DNA sequence: TGTGCCAGTATCGACAGGGGAGGCACTGAAGCTTTCTTT. Protein sequence: CASIDRGGTEAFF.

This chain joins TRBV6-5 and TRBJ1-2; weak D call: TRBD1 (6 bases). The CDR3 is 13 residues long. The germline gives CDR1 MNHEY, CDR2 SVGAGI. V lost 7 bases and J lost 5, with 14 bases in between. The CDR3, as DNA: TGTGCCAGCATGCGGGGGCAGGGGTATGGCTACACCTTC. Protein: CASMRGQGYGYTF.

The chain uses TRBV4-1 and TRBJ2-1; D may be TRBD1 (7 bases). V was pared by 3 bases and J by 7 bases, with 22 bases between. The CDR3 consists of 17 residues. Germline CDR1 MGHRA, CDR2 YSYEKL. The CDR3 DNA reads as TGCGCCAGCAGCCAGGGGACAGTGGGGCCGGAGGGGAATGAGCAGTTCTTC. The encoded protein is CASSQGTVGPEGNEQFF.

This clone was found a few times. This chain joins TRBV10-1 and TRBJ2-7; unclear D gene. Germline loops: CDR1 WNHNN, CDR2 SYGVQD (reference sequence). The CDR3 consists of 12 residues. V lost 7 bases and J 2 bases, leaving 9 bases between the germline ends. The CDR3 nucleotides read TGCGCCAGCATAACTCCTACCTACGAGCAGTACTTC. This sequence encodes CASITPTYEQYF.

This clone has a handful of counts. The chain uses TRBV10-3 and TRBJ1-4; weak D call: TRBD1 (5 bases). Germline CDR1 and CDR2: ENHRY and SYGVKD. The V gene lost 6 bases and the J gene lost 7 bases, with 21 bases spanning the gap. This CDR3 contains 16 residues. The CDR3 here is CAIRDGPGMGIEKLFF. Written as DNA, the CDR3 is TGTGCCATCAGAGACGGACCAGGGATGGGGATTGAAAAACTGTTTTTT.

The V call is TRBV29-1, the J call TRBJ2-2; 9 bases are shared with TRBD1. This CDR3 is 13 amino acids long. Trimming at V came to 8 bases and at J to 3 bases, leaving 4 bases not matched to a gene. CDR1 SQVTM and CDR2 ANQGSEA come from the germline V gene. This chain's CDR3 is CSSRTGDTGELFF. The CDR3 nucleotides read TGCAGCTCCCGGACAGGGGACACCGGGGAGCTGTTTTTT.

CDR3 loop: CASSLLGQGTDTQYF. DNA of the CDR3: TGTGCCAGCAGCTTGTTGGGACAGGGCACAGATACGCAGTATTTT. J is TRBJ2-3 and V is TRBV5-6, with TRBD1 matching 8 bases. The CDR3 totals 15 residues. Germline CDR1 and CDR2: SGHDT and YYEEEE. V shed 1 base and J 1 base; nucleotides not matched to a gene: 2.

This rearrangement joins TRBV7-2 to TRBJ2-7; D not certain. Trimming took off 4 bases at V and 3 bases at J, with 10 bases between the two ends. CDR3 length: 13 amino acids. Germline V CDR1 and CDR2: SGHTA, FQGNSA. This chain's CDR3 is CASSSPSNYEQYF. In nucleotides, the CDR3 is TGTGCCAGCAGCTCTCCTAGTAACTACGAGCAGTACTTC.

The CDR3 sequence: CASSLQPRGAGTDTQYF. CDR3 nucleotides: TGTGCCAGCAGCCTGCAACCGCGGGGGGCGGGGACAGATACGCAGTATTTT. This chain links TRBV7-3 with TRBJ2-3, with 8 bases aligning to TRBD2. CDR3 length: 17 residues. Trimming cost V 5 bases and J 3 bases; bases outside gene matches: 13. From germline, CDR1 is SGHTA and CDR2 FQGTGA.

About this clone itself: In the same sample, other DNA sequences code for this CDR3. The J gene is TRBJ1-1, the V gene TRBV18; D is unresolved. The CDR3 has 13 amino acids. The germline gives CDR1 KGHSH, CDR2 LQKENI. V lost 2 bases and J 1 base, leaving 5 bases between the germline ends. The CDR3 is CASSPGRNTEAFF. The DNA for the CDR3 is TGTGCCAGCTCACCAGGGAGGAACACTGAAGCTTTCTTT.

This clone was seen a handful of times. This chain connects TRBV21-1 to TRBJ1-5; the table calls TRBD1, which could not be checked here. TRBV21-1 is a known pseudogene. The CDR3 sequence is 15 residues long. The CDR3 DNA follows: TGTGCCAGCAGCAAGATCCGGGACAGTTATCAGCCCCAGCATTTT. Translation: CASSKIRDSYQPQHF.

The rearrangement links TRBV27 to TRBJ2-3, with 10 positions matching TRBD2. CDR3 length equals 13 residues. Looked up from germline, CDR1 is MNHEY and CDR2 is SMNVEV (reference sequence). V shed 6 bases and J 6 bases; nucleotides not matched to a gene: 3. CDR3 DNA: TGTGCCAGCAGAGCGGGAGGGGGGGATACGCAGTATTTT. This codes for CASRAGGGDTQYF.

V gene TRBV2 combines with J gene TRBJ1-6, with D maybe TRBD1 (5 bases). V lost 7 bases and J lost 10, with 14 bases in between. CDR1 SNHLY and CDR2 FYNNEI come from the germline V gene. The CDR3 has 13 amino acids. CDR3 sequence: CASTGTLESPLHF. DNA of the CDR3: TGTGCCAGCACCGGGACTCTGGAATCACCCCTCCACTTT.

In regard to this clone: The likely explanation is a read error, given a far larger clone one base away. The J gene is TRBJ1-1, the V gene TRBV10-3; D might be TRBD1 (5 bases). This CDR3 spans 14 amino acids. Germline assignment: CDR1 ENHRY and CDR2 SYGVKD. With 10 bases removed from V and 1 base from J, the gap between germline ends came to 16 bases. This chain's CDR3 is CATATRDSNTEAFF. The CDR3 bases are TGTGCCACGGCTACACGGGACTCGAACACTGAAGCTTTCTTT.

The V call is TRBV28, the J call TRBJ1-1; D uncertain. Germline V CDR1 and CDR2: MDHEN, SYDVKM. The CDR3 length is 14 residues. V was trimmed by 3 bases and J by 0 bases, leaving 8 bases between them. Here the CDR3 reads CASSFHHMNTEAFF. DNA for the CDR3: TGTGCCAGCAGTTTCCATCACATGAACACTGAAGCTTTCTTT.

CDR3 sequence: CASSQDLITTTDTQYF. CDR3 sequence (DNA): TGCGCCAGCAGCCAAGACCTAATCACCACCACAGATACGCAGTATTTT. V is TRBV4-3 and J is TRBJ2-3; no definite D call. Germline loops: CDR1 LGHNA, CDR2 YSLEER. The CDR3 totals 16 residues. Trimming shortened V by 0 bases and J by 2 bases, and 12 bases separated the two germline ends.

A few counts support this clone. This rearrangement joins TRBV5-1 to TRBJ1-3, with D unclear. The germline V gene encodes CDR1 SGHRS and CDR2 YFSETQ. The CDR3 loop spans 15 amino acids. V was pared by 4 bases and J by 4 bases, with 15 bases between. CDR3 DNA: TGCGCCAGCAGCGATGGCCTCCCCGGGGGAAACACCATATATTTT. This codes for CASSDGLPGGNTIYF.

This chain joins TRBV19 and TRBJ2-3; 7 bases are a match to TRBD1. The CDR3 length is 15 residues. V shed 6 bases and J 2 bases; nucleotides not matched to a gene: 8. Germline CDR1 is LNHDA and CDR2 is SQIVND (reference sequence). The CDR3 spells CASRWRGGDTDTQYF. The CDR3 DNA reads as TGTGCCAGTAGATGGAGAGGGGGCGACACAGATACGCAGTATTTT.

This chain uses TRBV5-1 with TRBJ2-5; 9 bases align to TRBD1. Germline-derived CDR1 and CDR2 are SGHRS and YFSETQ. The J segment lost 2 bases and the V segment lost 3 bases, leaving 2 bases of the junction unmatched. This CDR3 has 14 amino acids. The CDR3: CASSSGQGQETQYF. The CDR3 DNA reads TGCGCCAGCAGCTCCGGACAGGGGCAAGAGACCCAGTACTTC. Using reference TRBV5-1 and TRBJ2-5 for the parts outside the CDR3, the full variable domain is KAGVTQTPRYLIKTRGQQVTLSCSPISGHRSVSWYQQTPGQGLQFLFEYFSETQRNKGNFPGRFSGRQFSNSRSEMNVSTLELGDSALYLCASSSGQGQETQYFGPGTRLLVL.

The chain joins TRBV6-6 to TRBJ1-5; D not certain. The length of the CDR3 is 15 residues. CDR1 and CDR2 (germline): MNHNY, SVGAGI (reference sequence). V was trimmed by 0 bases and J by 5 bases, leaving 11 bases between them. The chain's CDR3 is CASSYSRSTDQPQHF. The CDR3 DNA sequence: TGTGCCAGCAGTTACTCGAGGTCGACTGATCAGCCCCAGCATTTT.

This sequence joins TRBV27 and TRBJ1-1; 8 bases line up with TRBD1. Germline CDR1 and CDR2: MNHEY and SMNVEV (reference sequence). The CDR3 spans 16 residues. Trimming cost V 5 bases and J 0 bases; bases outside gene matches: 8. The DNA of the CDR3 is TGTGCCAGCAGTCCCGGACAGGGCAGAGTGAACACTGAAGCTTTCTTT. Protein: CASSPGQGRVNTEAFF.